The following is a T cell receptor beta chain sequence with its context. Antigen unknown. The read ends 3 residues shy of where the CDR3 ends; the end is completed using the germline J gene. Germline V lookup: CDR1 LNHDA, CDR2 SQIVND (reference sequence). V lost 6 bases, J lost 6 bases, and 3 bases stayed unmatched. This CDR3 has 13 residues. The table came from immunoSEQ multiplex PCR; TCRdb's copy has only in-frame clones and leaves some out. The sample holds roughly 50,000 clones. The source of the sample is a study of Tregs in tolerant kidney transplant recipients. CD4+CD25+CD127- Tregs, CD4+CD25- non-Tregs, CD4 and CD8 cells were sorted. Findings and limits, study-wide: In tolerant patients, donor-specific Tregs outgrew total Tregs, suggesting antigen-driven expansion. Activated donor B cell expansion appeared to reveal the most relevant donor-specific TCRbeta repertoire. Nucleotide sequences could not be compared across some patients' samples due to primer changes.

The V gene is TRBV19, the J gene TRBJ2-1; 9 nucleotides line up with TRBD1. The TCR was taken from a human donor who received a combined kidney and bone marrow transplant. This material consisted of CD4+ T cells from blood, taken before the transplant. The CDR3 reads CASSPDRGNEQFF. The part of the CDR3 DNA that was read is TGTGCCAGTAGCCCGGACAGGGGCAATGAG.